This T cell receptor (beta chain) was obtained from a study of blood T cell repertoires in COVID-19. The wider study: Samples came from the United States, Italy and Spain, spanning acute and convalescent COVID-19.

This clone has a single count. In the original analysis: Scientists estimated how many nucleated cells there were by amplifying reference gene primers. Some clones are missing from TCRdb's copy, which holds only in-frame ones; the method was immunoSEQ multiplex PCR. V and J calls and clone size follow that table, whereas D and trimming were derived from the DNA. The sample has 90,000 to 130,000 clones, about two thirds seen once. Trimming removed 6 bases at V and 4 bases at J, with 6 bases between. CDR1 is MDHEN, CDR2 SYDVKM, per germline. This CDR3 region has 11 residues. The sequence was obtained from a woman aged 35 to 49 with acute or convalescent COVID-19. Material: peripheral blood. The chain is built from TRBV28 and TRBJ1-1, with D uncertain. The CDR3 DNA reads as TGTGCCAGCAGGTCGGGCACTGAAGCTTTCTTT. This gives the protein CASRSGTEAFF.